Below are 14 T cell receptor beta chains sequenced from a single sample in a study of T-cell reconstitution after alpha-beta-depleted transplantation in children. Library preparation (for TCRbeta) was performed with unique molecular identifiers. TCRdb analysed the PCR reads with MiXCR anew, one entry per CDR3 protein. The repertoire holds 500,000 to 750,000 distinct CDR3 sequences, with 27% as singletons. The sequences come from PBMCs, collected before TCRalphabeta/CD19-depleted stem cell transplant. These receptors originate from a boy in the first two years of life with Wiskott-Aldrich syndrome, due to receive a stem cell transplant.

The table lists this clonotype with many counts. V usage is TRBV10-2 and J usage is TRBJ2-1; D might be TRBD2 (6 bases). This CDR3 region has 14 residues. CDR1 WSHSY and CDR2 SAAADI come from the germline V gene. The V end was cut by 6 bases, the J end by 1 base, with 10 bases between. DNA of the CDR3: TGCGCCAGCAGGAACGGGAGTTCCTACAATGAGCAGTTCTTC. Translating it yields CASRNGSSYNEQFF.

The CDR3: CASSRVTGSTEAFF. Here the CDR3 DNA reads TGCGCCAGCAGCAGAGTCACAGGGTCCACTGAAGCTTTCTTT. The chain employs TRBV5-1 and TRBJ1-1, with D perhaps TRBD1 (6 bases). The CDR3 consists of 14 residues. The germline V gene has CDR1 SGHRS and CDR2 YFSETQ. Trimming took off 4 bases at V and 4 bases at J, with 14 bases between the two ends.

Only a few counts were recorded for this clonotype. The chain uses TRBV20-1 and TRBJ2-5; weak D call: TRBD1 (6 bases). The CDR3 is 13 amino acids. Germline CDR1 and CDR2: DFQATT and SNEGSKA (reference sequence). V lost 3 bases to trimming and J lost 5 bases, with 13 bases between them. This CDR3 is CSARGHRLETQYF. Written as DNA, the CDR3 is TGCAGTGCTAGGGGACACCGCTTGGAGACCCAGTACTTC.

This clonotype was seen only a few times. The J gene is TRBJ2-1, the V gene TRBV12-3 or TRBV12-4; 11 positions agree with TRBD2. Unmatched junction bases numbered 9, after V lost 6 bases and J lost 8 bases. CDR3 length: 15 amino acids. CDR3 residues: CASSLNSGRGDEQFF. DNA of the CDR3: TGTGCCAGCAGCCTAAATAGCGGGAGGGGCGATGAGCAGTTCTTC.

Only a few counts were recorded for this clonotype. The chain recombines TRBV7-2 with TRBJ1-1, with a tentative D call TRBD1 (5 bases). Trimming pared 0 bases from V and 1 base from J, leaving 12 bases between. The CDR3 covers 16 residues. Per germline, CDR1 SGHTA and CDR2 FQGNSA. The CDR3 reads CASSLAQGARNTEAFF. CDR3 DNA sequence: TGTGCCAGCAGCTTAGCGCAAGGGGCGAGGAACACTGAAGCTTTCTTT.

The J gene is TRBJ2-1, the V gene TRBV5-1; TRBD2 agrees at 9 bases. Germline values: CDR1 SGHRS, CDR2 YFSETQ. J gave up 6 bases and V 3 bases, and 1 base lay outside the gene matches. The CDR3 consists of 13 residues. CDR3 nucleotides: TGCGCCAGCAGCTCGACTAGCGGCAATGAGCAGTTCTTC. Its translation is CASSSTSGNEQFF.

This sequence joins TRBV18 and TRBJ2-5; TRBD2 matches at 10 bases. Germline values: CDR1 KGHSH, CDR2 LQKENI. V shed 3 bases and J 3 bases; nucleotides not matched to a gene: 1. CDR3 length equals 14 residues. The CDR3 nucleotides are TGTGCCAGCTCACCTAGCGGGAGGAAAGAGACCCAGTACTTC. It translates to CASSPSGRKETQYF.

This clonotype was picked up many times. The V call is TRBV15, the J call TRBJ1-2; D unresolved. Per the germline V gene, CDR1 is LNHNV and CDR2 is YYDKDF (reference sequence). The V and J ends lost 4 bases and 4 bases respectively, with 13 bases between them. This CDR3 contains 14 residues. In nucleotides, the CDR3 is TGTGCCACCAGCACAAGGTCCTCTTCCTATGGCTACACCTTC. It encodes CATSTRSSSYGYTF.

CDR3 region: CAISEFTSGGSYNEQFF. The CDR3 DNA is TGTGCCATCAGTGAGTTTACTAGCGGAGGCTCCTACAATGAGCAGTTCTTC. This chain connects TRBV10-3 to TRBJ2-1; TRBD2 matches at 8 bases. The length of the CDR3 is 17 residues. Germline values: CDR1 ENHRY, CDR2 SYGVKD. The junction had 5 bases not matched to a gene; V was cut back by 1 base and J by 0 bases.

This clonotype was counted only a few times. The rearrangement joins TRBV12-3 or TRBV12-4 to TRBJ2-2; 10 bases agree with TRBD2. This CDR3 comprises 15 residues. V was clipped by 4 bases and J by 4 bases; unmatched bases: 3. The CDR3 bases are TGTGCCAGCAGTTCCCGGACTAGCGGCACCGGGGAGCTGTTTTTT. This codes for CASSSRTSGTGELFF.

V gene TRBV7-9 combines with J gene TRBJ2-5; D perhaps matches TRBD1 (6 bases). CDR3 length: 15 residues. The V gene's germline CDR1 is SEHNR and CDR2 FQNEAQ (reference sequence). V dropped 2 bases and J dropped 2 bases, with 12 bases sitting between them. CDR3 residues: CASSLRTVQQETQYF. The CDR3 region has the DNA TGTGCCAGCAGCTTAAGGACAGTCCAACAAGAGACCCAGTACTTC.

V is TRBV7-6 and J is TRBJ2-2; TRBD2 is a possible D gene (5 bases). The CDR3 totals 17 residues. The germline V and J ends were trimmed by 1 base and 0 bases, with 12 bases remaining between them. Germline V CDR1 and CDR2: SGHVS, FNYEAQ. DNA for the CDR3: TGTGCCAGCAGCTTAGTCTCCACGAGGGCGAACACCGGGGAGCTGTTTTTT. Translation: CASSLVSTRANTGELFF.

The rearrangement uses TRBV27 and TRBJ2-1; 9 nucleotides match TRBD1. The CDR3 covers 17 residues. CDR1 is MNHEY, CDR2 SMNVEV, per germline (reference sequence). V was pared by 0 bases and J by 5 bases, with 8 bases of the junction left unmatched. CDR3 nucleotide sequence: TGTGCCAGCAGTTTATCGCCCTGGGACAGGGATAACAATGAGCAGTTCTTC. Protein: CASSLSPWDRDNNEQFF.

CDR3 coding DNA: TGTGCCAGTAGTATTGTAAGGGATGAGCAGTTCTTC. Translated, it gives CASSIVRDEQFF. The chain recombines TRBV19 with TRBJ2-1; D unclear. CDR3 length equals 12 residues. Germline CDR1 is LNHDA and CDR2 is SQIVND (reference sequence). Trimming took off 3 bases at V and 8 bases at J, with 8 bases between the two ends.